Presented here are 10 T cell receptor beta chains from one specimen sequenced in a study of blood T cell repertoires in COVID-19. The protocol was immunoSEQ multiplex PCR, while the TCRdb copy is restricted to in-frame clones and leaves out a portion. The sample consists of over 150,000 clones, roughly 90% of them appearing once. The specimen was peripheral blood. The receptors were sampled from a woman aged 60 to 75 who had recovered from COVID-19.

For this clone: A junction end diverges from the germline sequence, so it may reflect a read error. The V and J genes are TRBV2 and TRBJ1-2; D is uncertain. The germline CDR1 and CDR2 sequences are SNHLY and FYNNEI. This CDR3 spans 13 amino acids. The CDR3 is CASSEQANYDYTF. The CDR3 region has the DNA TGTGCCAGCAGCGAACAAGCTAACTATGACTACACCTTC.

The chain employs TRBV6-2 or TRBV6-3 and TRBJ1-1; D unclear. In germline, CDR1 is MNHEY, CDR2 SVGEGT. V lost 2 bases and J lost 2, with 12 bases in between. The CDR3 sequence is 15 residues long. CDR3 sequence: CASSYLFRSNTEAFF. The DNA of the CDR3 is TGTGCCAGCAGTTACCTGTTCAGATCTAACACTGAAGCTTTCTTT.

This CDR3 reads CASSQFFGDGGESYNEQFF. CDR3 coding DNA: TGTGCCAGCAGCCAATTTTTTGGGGACGGGGGGGAATCCTACAATGAGCAGTTCTTC. V is TRBV7-6 and J is TRBJ2-1; 8 nucleotides line up with TRBD2. Germline V lookup: CDR1 SGHVS, CDR2 FNYEAQ. J gave up 1 base and V 5 bases, and 16 bases lay outside the gene matches. The CDR3 has 19 residues.

The rearrangement links TRBV2 to TRBJ1-6; no firm D call. The germline CDR1 and CDR2 sequences are SNHLY and FYNNEI. The CDR3 spans 13 residues. Trimming removed 8 bases from V and 7 bases from J, with 12 bases in between. The CDR3 coding sequence is TGTGCCAGCTGTACGGAGGCAAATTCACCCCTCCACTTT. Translated, it gives CASCTEANSPLHF.

The chain carries TRBV3-1 (or the pseudogene TRBV3-2) and TRBJ1-2, with D possibly matching TRBD1 (6 bases). Trimming cost V 0 bases and J 4 bases, with 9 bases left between them. This CDR3 region has 14 residues. In germline, CDR1 is LGHDT, CDR2 YNNKEL (reference sequence). The CDR3 region is CASSQENRVYGYTF. As DNA, the CDR3 is TGTGCCAGCAGCCAAGAAAACAGGGTCTATGGCTACACCTTC.

The chain is built from TRBV2 and TRBJ2-4; D possibly corresponds to TRBD1 (8 bases). Germline V gene data show CDR1 as SNHLY and CDR2 as FYNNEI. This CDR3 is 15 amino acids long. With 5 bases removed from V and 6 bases from J, the gap between germline ends came to 17 bases. The CDR3 DNA reads as TGTGCCAGCAGTCAACGAACAGGGGGGGGAAACATTCAGTACTTC. This codes for CASSQRTGGGNIQYF.

The V call is TRBV7-9, the J call TRBJ2-7; 9 bases are shared with TRBD1. Trimming at V came to 5 bases and at J to 0 bases, leaving 8 bases not matched to a gene. CDR3 length: 16 amino acids. CDR1 is SEHNR, CDR2 FQNEAQ, per germline (reference sequence). The CDR3 coding sequence is TGTGCCAGCAGCCCCTCACAGGGGGCTAGCTCCTACGAGCAGTACTTC. Protein: CASSPSQGASSYEQYF.

V gene TRBV10-3 combines with J gene TRBJ2-1; D may be TRBD2 (7 bases). Germline assignment: CDR1 ENHRY and CDR2 SYGVKD. V was cut by 6 bases and J by 5 bases, with 11 bases left in between. The CDR3 is made up of 13 amino acids. The chain's CDR3 is CAISGGLNNEQFF. CDR3 sequence (DNA): TGTGCCATCAGCGGGGGGCTCAACAATGAGCAGTTCTTC.

V usage is TRBV29-1 and J usage is TRBJ2-2; 14 nucleotides align to TRBD2. V trimming: 7 bases; J trimming: 6 bases; junction bases outside the gene matches: 4. The germline gives CDR1 SQVTM, CDR2 ANQGSEA. The CDR3 totals 14 residues. The CDR3 here is CSAGTSGGAGELFF. The CDR3 nucleotides are TGCAGCGCCGGGACTAGCGGGGGAGCCGGGGAGCTGTTTTTT.

This clone has only one observation. This chain connects TRBV10-3 to TRBJ2-1, with TRBD1 identical over 7 bases. The CDR3 has 14 residues. CDR1 ENHRY and CDR2 SYGVKD come from the germline V gene. The V segment lost 8 bases and the J segment 8 bases; nucleotides outside the gene matches: 12. CDR3 in amino acids: CAIATGALGDEQFF. CDR3 nucleotide sequence: TGTGCCATCGCTACAGGGGCCTTAGGGGATGAGCAGTTCTTC.